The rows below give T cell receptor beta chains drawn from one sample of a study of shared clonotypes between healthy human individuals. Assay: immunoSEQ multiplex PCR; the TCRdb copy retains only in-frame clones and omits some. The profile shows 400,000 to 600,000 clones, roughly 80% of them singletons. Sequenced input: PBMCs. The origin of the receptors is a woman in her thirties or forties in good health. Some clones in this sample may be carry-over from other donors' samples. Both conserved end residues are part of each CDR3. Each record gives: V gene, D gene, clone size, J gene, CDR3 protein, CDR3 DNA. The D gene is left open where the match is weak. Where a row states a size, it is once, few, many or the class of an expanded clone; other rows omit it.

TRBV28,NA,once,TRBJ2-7,CASSSYRTVYEQYF,TGTGCCAGCAGTTCTTACCGGACAGTTTACGAGCAGTACTTC
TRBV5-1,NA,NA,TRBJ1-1,CASSLGHQSAEAFF,TGCGCCAGCAGCCTGGGACACCAGTCGGCTGAAGCTTTCTTT
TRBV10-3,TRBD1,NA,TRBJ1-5,CAISESGTGEQPQHF,TGTGCCATCAGTGAGTCCGGGACAGGGGAACAGCCCCAGCATTTT
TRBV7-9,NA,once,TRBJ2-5,CASSLGWARGETQYF,TGTGCCAGCAGCTTAGGCTGGGCCCGAGGGGAGACCCAGTACTTC
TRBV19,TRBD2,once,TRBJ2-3,CASSIGGRIDTQYF,TGTGCCAGTAGTATCGGCGGGAGAATAGATACGCAGTATTTT
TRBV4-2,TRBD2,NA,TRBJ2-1,CASSQAGGSYNEQFF,TGTGCCAGCAGCCAAGCGGGAGGCTCCTACAATGAGCAGTTCTTC
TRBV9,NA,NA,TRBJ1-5,CASSVEGGGQPQHF,TGTGCCAGCAGCGTAGAGGGTGGGGGTCAGCCCCAGCATTTT
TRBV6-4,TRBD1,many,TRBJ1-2,CASSRDRSNYGYTF,TGTGCCAGCAGTCGGGACAGAAGTAACTATGGCTACACCTTC
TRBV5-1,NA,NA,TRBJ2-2,CASSWDDLRRHTGELFF,TGCGCCAGCAGCTGGGACGACTTGCGGAGACACACCGGGGAGCTGTTTTTT
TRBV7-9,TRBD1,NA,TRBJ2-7,CASSDLQGTYEQYF,TGTGCCAGCAGCGACCTACAGGGGACCTACGAGCAGTACTTC
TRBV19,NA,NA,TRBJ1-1,CASNLKQKNTEAFF,TGTGCCAGCAACCTAAAACAGAAGAACACTGAAGCTTTCTTT
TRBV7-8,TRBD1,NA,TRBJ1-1,CASSSRTGSNTEAFF,TGTGCCAGCAGCTCGAGGACAGGATCTAACACTGAAGCTTTCTTT
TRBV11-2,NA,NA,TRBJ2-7,CASSLDFANEQYF,TGTGCCAGCAGCTTAGATTTCGCCAACGAGCAGTACTTC
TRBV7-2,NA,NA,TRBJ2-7,CASSLRGGTTYEQYF,TGTGCCAGCAGCTTAAGGGGCGGCACAACCTACGAGCAGTACTTC
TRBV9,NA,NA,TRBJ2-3,CASSVEGRGPTDTQYF,TGTGCCAGCAGCGTAGAGGGGAGGGGGCCCACAGATACGCAGTATTTT
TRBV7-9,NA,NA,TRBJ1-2,CASSLPPGLYTF,TGTGCCAGCAGCTTACCCCCCGGTTTGTACACCTTC
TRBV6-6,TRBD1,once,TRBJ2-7,CASIPGQGFYEQYF,TGTGCCAGCATCCCGGGACAGGGTTTCTACGAGCAGTACTTC
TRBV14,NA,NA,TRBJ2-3,CASSHLRNPDTQYF,TGTGCCAGCAGCCATCTTCGGAACCCAGATACGCAGTATTTT
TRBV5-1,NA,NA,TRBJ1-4,CASSLGAREKLFF,TGCGCCAGCAGCTTGGGGGCCAGGGAAAAACTGTTTTTT
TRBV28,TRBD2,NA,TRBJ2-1,CASSLLYGGLQREGYNEQFF,TGTGCCAGCAGTTTACTCTATGGAGGACTGCAGCGGGAAGGATACAATGAGCAGTTCTTC
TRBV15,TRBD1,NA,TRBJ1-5,CATSRDKAGGIQPQHF,TGTGCCACCAGCAGAGATAAGGCAGGGGGGATTCAGCCCCAGCATTTT
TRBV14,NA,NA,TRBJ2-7,CASSQEPIISHEQYF,TGTGCCAGCAGCCAAGAGCCCATCATTTCTCACGAGCAGTACTTC
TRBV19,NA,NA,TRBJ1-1,CASSMIAGTEAFF,TGTGCCAGTAGTATGATCGCAGGGACTGAAGCTTTCTTT
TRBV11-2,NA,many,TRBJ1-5,CASSPIGGRNQPQHF,TGTGCCAGCAGCCCCATAGGGGGACGCAATCAGCCCCAGCATTTT
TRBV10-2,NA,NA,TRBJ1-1,CASKSTGDSGAFF,TGCGCCAGCAAATCGACGGGAGACTCTGGGGCTTTCTTT